This passage covers 32 T cell receptor beta chains from one sample sequenced in a study of T cell changes during pregnancy in multiple sclerosis. Libraries were prepared by immunoSEQ multiplex PCR; TCRdb keeps only in-frame clonotypes and omits some of them. The table has fewer than 150,000 clones, less than 97% seen once. Sequencing used peripheral blood, obtained after pregnancy. The receptors here all came from a female donor with multiple sclerosis, enrolled in a pregnancy study.

The rearrangement uses TRBV11-3 and TRBJ2-4; 9 bases map to TRBD1. The germline CDR1 and CDR2 sequences are SGHNT and YENEEA. V lost 3 bases to trimming and J lost 6 bases; unmatched junction nucleotides: 0. The CDR3 covers 13 residues. The chain's CDR3 is CASSLGQGNIQYF. The CDR3 DNA follows: TGTGCCAGCAGCTTGGGACAGGGAAACATTCAGTACTTC.

The CDR3 DNA follows: TGTGCCAGCAGCTGGACAGGGATGAACACCGGGGAGCTGTTTTTT. As protein: CASSWTGMNTGELFF. This sequence joins TRBV5-6 and TRBJ2-2; 8 bases agree with TRBD1. The CDR3 spans 15 residues. V trimming: 3 bases; J trimming: 1 base; junction bases outside the gene matches: 2. Germline V gene lookup returns CDR1 SGHDT and CDR2 YYEEEE.

The chain has TRBV11-2 and TRBJ2-1; possible D gene TRBD2, 6 bases. V shed 2 bases and J shed 3 bases, with 11 bases lying between them. The CDR3 is 15 amino acids. From germline, CDR1 is SGHAT and CDR2 FQNNGV. CDR3 in DNA: TGTGCCAGCAGCTTAATGACGGGAGACTACAATGAGCAGTTCTTC. Protein product: CASSLMTGDYNEQFF.

This sequence joins TRBV2 and TRBJ1-3; perhaps TRBD1 as D (5 bases). Germline values: CDR1 SNHLY, CDR2 FYNNEI. The CDR3 spans 14 residues. V was clipped by 6 bases and J by 7 bases, with 16 bases between them. The CDR3 nucleotides are TGTGCCAGCAGCGCCGGGACTGGGGGTAACACCATATATTTT. Translation gives CASSAGTGGNTIYF.

The chain links TRBV5-1 to TRBJ2-1, with TRBD2 matching 10 bases. The CDR3 has 17 amino acids. The germline V gene has CDR1 SGHRS and CDR2 YFSETQ. The V gene end was trimmed by 2 bases and the J gene end by 1 base; junction bases not matched to a gene: 6. The CDR3 sequence: CASSFVASGSSYNEQFF. The CDR3 nucleotides are TGCGCCAGCAGCTTCGTAGCTAGCGGGAGTTCCTACAATGAGCAGTTCTTC.

CDR3 DNA sequence: TGTGCCAGCAGTGGCAAGGGGGTATCGGAGACCCAGTACTTC. This sequence encodes CASSGKGVSETQYF. The chain employs TRBV25-1 and TRBJ2-5; D may be TRBD1 (6 bases). Germline V CDR1 and CDR2: MGHDK, SYGVNS. This CDR3 spans 14 amino acids. Between the trimmed V and J ends, which lost 4 bases and 5 bases, there was a span of 14 bases. The complete variable domain, with remaining parts taken from reference TRBV25-1 and TRBJ2-5, reads EADIYQTPRYLVIGTGKKITLECSQTMGHDKMYWYQQDPGMELHLIHYSYGVNSTEKGDLSSESTVSRIRTEHFPLTLESARPSHTSQYLCASSGKGVSETQYFGPGTRLLVL.

The chain links TRBV18 to TRBJ2-1; TRBD2 matches 9 bases. Germline CDR1 KGHSH, CDR2 LQKENI. This CDR3 spans 16 amino acids. The trim removed 4 bases at V and 4 bases at J, leaving 8 bases unmatched. CDR3: CASSLESGRIYNEQFF. The CDR3 bases are TGTGCCAGCTCACTTGAAAGCGGGAGGATTTACAATGAGCAGTTCTTC.

This rearrangement joins TRBV5-6 to TRBJ2-1; 12 bases match TRBD2. The CDR3 is made up of 18 amino acids. The trim removed 2 bases at V and 0 bases at J, leaving 6 bases unmatched. CDR1 is SGHDT, CDR2 YYEEEE, per germline. CDR3 in amino acids: CASSFRTSGESSYNEQFF. CDR3 in DNA: TGTGCCAGCAGCTTCAGGACTAGCGGGGAAAGCTCCTACAATGAGCAGTTCTTC.

The chain combines TRBV28 with TRBJ2-1; TRBD2 matches 8 bases. The V and J ends lost 5 bases and 3 bases, in that order; junction bases with no gene match: 12. Germline V gene data show CDR1 as MDHEN and CDR2 as SYDVKM. This CDR3 is 17 amino acids long. The CDR3 sequence is CASSTSSGRANYNEQFF. CDR3 in DNA: TGTGCCAGCAGTACCTCTTCCGGGAGGGCCAACTACAATGAGCAGTTCTTC.

This rearrangement joins TRBV29-1 to TRBJ2-1; maybe TRBD2 (5 bases). V was shortened by 7 bases and J by 9 bases, with 10 bases between the two germline ends. The germline V gene has CDR1 SQVTM and CDR2 ANQGSEA. The CDR3 runs to 10 residues. CDR3 in amino acids: CSAGGLEQFF. The CDR3 DNA sequence: TGCAGCGCCGGCGGGCTTGAGCAGTTCTTC.

The V and J genes are TRBV2 and TRBJ2-7; a weak D match, TRBD1 (5 bases). CDR1 and CDR2 (germline): SNHLY, FYNNEI. This CDR3 is built from 14 residues. V lost 7 bases and J lost 3, with 16 bases in between. CDR3 coding DNA: TGTGCCAGCAAGGCGGAAGGGGTCAACTACGAGCAGTACTTC. It encodes CASKAEGVNYEQYF.

Written as DNA, the CDR3 is TGTGCCAGTAGTACCCCGGGACTAGCGCCCCGGATTGAGCAGTTCTTC. This encodes CASSTPGLAPRIEQFF. The chain uses TRBV19 and TRBJ2-1; 10 bases are shared with TRBD2. With 4 bases clipped from V and 9 bases from J, the junction kept 12 bases outside the gene matches. The CDR3 covers 16 residues. From germline, CDR1 is LNHDA and CDR2 SQIVND (reference sequence).

This chain connects TRBV2 to TRBJ1-2; 8 bases map to TRBD1. The CDR3 covers 12 residues. Germline values: CDR1 SNHLY, CDR2 FYNNEI. J was trimmed by 6 bases and V by 7 bases; bases with no gene match: 4. CDR3 DNA sequence: TGTGCCAGCAACCGGGACAGGAATGGCTACACCTTC. Translation gives CASNRDRNGYTF.

The chain recombines TRBV27 with TRBJ2-1; tentatively, D is TRBD2 (6 bases). This CDR3 is built from 16 residues. The germline CDR1 and CDR2 sequences are MNHEY and SMNVEV (reference sequence). V was clipped by 3 bases and J by 5 bases, with 17 bases between them. CDR3 coding DNA: TGTGCCAGCAGTTTCCGTGCTAGCGCATCAGACAATGAGCAGTTCTTC. It translates to CASSFRASASDNEQFF.

This clone was observed a single time. The V and J genes are TRBV7-9 and TRBJ1-5, with a tentative D call TRBD1 (6 bases). This CDR3 spans 17 amino acids. From germline, CDR1 is SEHNR and CDR2 FQNEAQ (reference sequence). V was pared by 1 base and J by 3 bases, with 16 bases between. CDR3 coding DNA: TGTGCCAGCAGCTTAGTAGCGGGGGCACGATCCAATCAGCCCCAGCATTTT. It is translated as CASSLVAGARSNQPQHF.

This clone was recorded only once. The V and J genes are TRBV27 and TRBJ1-1; the match to TRBD1 covers 7 bases. The ends lost 4 bases at V and 0 bases at J; junction bases unmatched: 8. Germline CDR1 is MNHEY and CDR2 is SMNVEV (reference sequence). The CDR3 has 16 residues. CDR3 sequence reads: CASSSFPGTVNTEAFF. Written as DNA, the CDR3 is TGTGCCAGCAGTTCCTTTCCCGGGACAGTGAACACTGAAGCTTTCTTT.

The chain combines TRBV7-8 with TRBJ2-1, with TRBD2 matching over 8 bases. In germline, CDR1 is SGHVS, CDR2 FQNEAQ. Germline trimming cut 1 base from V and 7 bases from J; bases unmatched to any gene: 9. The CDR3 has 16 amino acids. The CDR3 nucleotides read TGTGCCAGCAGCTTAGGGGTTAGCGGGAATATGAATGAGCAGTTCTTC. This sequence encodes CASSLGVSGNMNEQFF. The whole variable domain, filled in from reference TRBV7-8 and TRBJ2-1, reads GAGVSQSPRYKVAKRGQDVALRCDPISGHVSLFWYQQALGQGPEFLTYFQNEAQLDKSGLPSDRFFAERPEGSVSTLKIQRTQQEDSAVYLCASSLGVSGNMNEQFFGPGTRLTVL.

This sequence joins TRBV19 and TRBJ2-1; 10 bases fit TRBD2. The length of the CDR3 is 16 residues. The V segment lost 3 bases and the J segment 8 bases; nucleotides outside the gene matches: 10. Germline V gene data show CDR1 as LNHDA and CDR2 as SQIVND (reference sequence). The CDR3 DNA follows: TGTGCCAGTAGTATCTCGCTAGCGGGAGTGTCCCATGAGCAGTTCTTC. Its protein is CASSISLAGVSHEQFF.

The rearrangement joins TRBV10-3 to TRBJ2-1; a possible D gene is TRBD1 (6 bases). Between the trimmed V and J ends, which lost 7 bases and 11 bases, there was a span of 15 bases. The CDR3 length is 12 residues. Germline V gives CDR1 ENHRY, CDR2 SYGVKD. CDR3 sequence: CAITAEGQKQFF. For the CDR3, the DNA is TGTGCCATCACCGCGGAAGGACAGAAGCAGTTCTTC.

V gene TRBV7-8 combines with J gene TRBJ1-1; no clear D. Germline CDR1 and CDR2: SGHVS and FQNEAQ. Trimming took off 0 bases at V and 7 bases at J, with 12 bases between the two ends. The length of the CDR3 is 14 residues. The CDR3 sequence is CASSLAGPRVEAFF. The CDR3 DNA sequence: TGTGCCAGCAGCTTAGCGGGCCCGCGGGTTGAAGCTTTCTTT.

This chain joins TRBV19 and TRBJ1-1, with a tentative D call TRBD1 (6 bases). The CDR3 totals 15 residues. The V and J ends lost 3 bases and 2 bases respectively, with 13 bases between them. Germline V gene lookup returns CDR1 LNHDA and CDR2 SQIVND (reference sequence). The chain's CDR3 is CASSIDGTTNTEAFF. The CDR3 bases are TGTGCCAGTAGTATCGACGGGACAACCAACACTGAAGCTTTCTTT.

V and J are TRBV28 and TRBJ1-1, with D unclear. The CDR3 has 12 amino acids. V was trimmed by 4 bases and J by 1 base, leaving 4 bases between them. CDR1 and CDR2 (germline): MDHEN, SYDVKM. The CDR3 protein is CASSWANTEAFF. The CDR3 DNA reads TGTGCCAGCAGTTGGGCGAACACTGAAGCTTTCTTT.

V is TRBV9 and J is TRBJ2-1, with 16 positions matching TRBD2. V was clipped by 4 bases and J by 8 bases; unmatched bases: 9. Per germline, CDR1 SGDLS and CDR2 YYNGEE. The CDR3 is 17 amino acids. The CDR3 region has the DNA TGTGCCAGCAGCCCGGGGACTAGCGGGAGGGCCGGCGATGAGCAGTTCTTC. It specifies CASSPGTSGRAGDEQFF. Filled out from reference TRBV9 and TRBJ2-1, the complete variable domain reads DSGVTQTPKHLITATGQRVTLRCSPRSGDLSVYWYQQSLDQGLQFLIQYYNGEERAKGNILERFSAQQFPDLHSELNLSSLELGDSALYFCASSPGTSGRAGDEQFFGPGTRLTVL.

The chain has TRBV18 and TRBJ2-5; no definite D call. From germline, CDR1 is KGHSH and CDR2 LQKENI. CDR3 length: 14 residues. V lost 0 bases and J lost 5, with 10 bases in between. Here the CDR3 reads CASSPPDSRETQYF. In nucleotides, the CDR3 is TGTGCCAGCTCACCACCGGATTCGCGGGAGACCCAGTACTTC.

This clone was detected once. Other nucleotide sequences in the sample specify the same CDR3. The gene calls are TRBV27 and TRBJ2-7, with D tentatively TRBD2 (5 bases). The CDR3 contains 12 residues. In germline, CDR1 is MNHEY, CDR2 SMNVEV (reference sequence). Trimming shortened V by 2 bases and J by 4 bases, and 6 bases separated the two germline ends. CDR3 sequence: CASSLTGYEQYF. In DNA, the CDR3 is TGTGCCAGCAGTTTAACGGGATACGAGCAGTACTTC.

The chain has TRBV21-1 and TRBJ2-7; TRBD2 is the table's D call, not checked against the DNA. TRBV21-1 is annotated as a pseudogene. The CDR3 runs 18 residues. The CDR3 nucleotides read TGTGCCAGCAGCAAAGGGTGTGGTAAGAGGGAGCGCCCCTACGAGCAGTACTTC. This sequence encodes CASSKGCGKRERPYEQYF.

This clone was recorded once. This chain joins TRBV28 and TRBJ1-5; 8 bases map to TRBD1. V trimming: 5 bases; J trimming: 1 base; junction bases outside the gene matches: 7. The CDR3 is made up of 16 amino acids. CDR1 is MDHEN, CDR2 SYDVKM, per germline. The CDR3 is CASSRLTGASNQPQHF. DNA of the CDR3: TGTGCCAGCAGTCGTTTGACAGGGGCGAGCAATCAGCCCCAGCATTTT. Full variable domain (remainder filled in from reference TRBV28 and TRBJ1-5): DVKVTQSSRYLVKRTGEKVFLECVQDMDHENMFWYRQDPGLGLRLIYFSYDVKMKEKGDIPEGYSVSREKKERFSLILESASTNQTSMYLCASSRLTGASNQPQHFGDGTRLSIL.

The chain uses TRBV5-4 and TRBJ2-1, with a possible D match to TRBD1 (6 bases). Germline CDR1 is SGHNT and CDR2 is YYREEE (reference sequence). V was cut by 7 bases and J by 2 bases, with 10 bases left in between. The length of the CDR3 is 13 residues. The CDR3 region has the DNA TGTGCCAGCTTGGACAGTACCTACAATGAGCAGTTCTTC. It translates to CASLDSTYNEQFF.

This clone was counted only a few times. The chain links TRBV10-3 to TRBJ2-6; the match to TRBD1 covers 8 bases. Germline V lookup: CDR1 ENHRY, CDR2 SYGVKD. This CDR3 spans 16 amino acids. The V gene end was trimmed by 10 bases and the J gene end by 0 bases; junction bases not matched to a gene: 8. CDR3 nucleotides: TGTGCCACCAAACCTACAGGGGGCTCTGGGGCCAACGTCCTGACTTTC. It yields the protein CATKPTGGSGANVLTF.

This chain links TRBV30 with TRBJ2-3; maybe TRBD2 (6 bases). The CDR3 consists of 14 residues. V was clipped by 0 bases and J by 6 bases, with 13 bases between them. Germline CDR1 GTSNPN, CDR2 SVGIG (reference sequence). The CDR3 DNA sequence: TGTGCCTGGAGTGTAGGCGGGGCGGCGGATACGCAGTATTTT. Translation: CAWSVGGAADTQYF.

This clone was detected only once. The chain uses TRBV5-1 and TRBJ2-7; possibly TRBD2 for D (5 bases). The CDR3 length is 14 residues. V was pared by 5 bases and J by 1 base, with 13 bases between. CDR1 is SGHRS, CDR2 YFSETQ, per germline. The DNA of the CDR3 is TGCGCCAGCAGTGCTAGAGGGCAATCCTACGAGCAGTACTTC. Translation: CASSARGQSYEQYF.

The chain has TRBV19 and TRBJ2-7; 10 bases are shared with TRBD2. This CDR3 contains 14 residues. Germline values: CDR1 LNHDA, CDR2 SQIVND (reference sequence). With 4 bases clipped from V and 4 bases from J, the junction kept 4 bases outside the gene matches. In DNA form, the CDR3 reads TGTGCCAGTAGTAGCGTAGCGGGAGGTTACGAGCAGTACTTC. Its translation is CASSSVAGGYEQYF.